Listed here are 13 T cell receptor beta chains from one sample, sequenced in a study of OX40 agonist ivuxolimab in advanced cancers. Libraries were constructed by the immunoSEQ multiplex PCR assay. What TCRdb holds here is the immuneACCESS table cut down to in-frame rearrangements. Part of the clones is not present; checked against another copy, under half of the missing clones reflect an unresolved V gene, and the others are unexplained. The sample data list 150,000 to 180,000 clones, and 94% of these were observed just once. 0.3% to 0.35% of the sample is in the top ten clones. This material consisted of CD4+ or CD8+ T cells sorted from blood, taken in a trial of the OX40 agonist ivuxolimab. The receptor set was obtained from an adult with an advanced solid tumor such as melanoma, head and neck, liver or kidney cancer.

J is TRBJ2-1 and V is TRBV9; the D is unclear. Deletions cut 3 bases from V and 0 bases from J, with 10 bases between. Looked up from germline, CDR1 is SGDLS and CDR2 is YYNGEE. CDR3 length: 15 amino acids. This chain's CDR3 is CASSGTPSSYNEQFF. DNA of the CDR3: TGTGCCAGCAGCGGTACTCCTAGCTCCTACAATGAGCAGTTCTTC.

Details on this clone: One junction end disagrees with the germline gene, perhaps due to a read error. V and J are TRBV27 and TRBJ2-7; 10 bases line up with TRBD1. CDR3 size: 11 residues. Per the germline V gene, CDR1 is MNHEY and CDR2 is SMNVEV (reference sequence). CDR3 loop: CASSFDGTGDF. Here the CDR3 DNA reads TGTGCCAGCAGTTTTGACGGGACAGGGGACTTC.

V and J are TRBV7-2 and TRBJ1-5, with TRBD1 matching 10 bases. With 5 bases clipped from V and 3 bases from J, the junction kept 4 bases outside the gene matches. CDR3 length equals 15 residues. In germline, CDR1 is SGHTA, CDR2 FQGNSA. The CDR3, as DNA: TGTGCCAGCAGCCCGGGACAGGGGCTCAATCAGCCCCAGCATTTT. It yields the protein CASSPGQGLNQPQHF.

The chain combines TRBV9 with TRBJ2-7, with 11 bases identical to TRBD1. J was trimmed by 3 bases and V by 4 bases; bases with no gene match: 6. In germline, CDR1 is SGDLS, CDR2 YYNGEE. The CDR3 extends over 15 amino acids. In DNA, the CDR3 is TGTGCCAGCAGCTCCTCCGGGACAGGGGGCTACGAGCAGTACTTC. Translated, it gives CASSSSGTGGYEQYF.

The chain recombines TRBV11-2 with TRBJ1-2, with no clear D. V was pared by 3 bases and J by 8 bases, with 10 bases between. The germline V gene has CDR1 SGHAT and CDR2 FQNNGV. The CDR3 extends over 12 amino acids. The CDR3 protein is CASSLDRGGYTF. CDR3 bases: TGTGCCAGCAGCTTGGACCGGGGAGGCTACACCTTC.

This chain connects TRBV29-1 to TRBJ2-5; the D gene is possibly TRBD2 (6 bases). CDR1 SQVTM and CDR2 ANQGSEA come from the germline V gene. The CDR3 is 15 amino acids. V was cut by 8 bases and J by 4 bases, with 23 bases left in between. The CDR3 sequence is CSPQRVPRGIETQYF. The DNA for the CDR3 is TGCAGCCCACAGCGGGTGCCGAGGGGAATAGAGACCCAGTACTTC.

The chain is built from TRBV27 and TRBJ2-6; the D is unclear. The CDR3 covers 15 residues. Trimming removed 1 base from V and 0 bases from J, with 4 bases in between. Germline V gene data show CDR1 as MNHEY and CDR2 as SMNVEV (reference sequence). CDR3 amino acids: CASSLWSSGANVLTF. As DNA, the CDR3 is TGTGCCAGCAGTTTATGGAGCTCTGGGGCCAACGTCCTGACTTTC.

This chain connects TRBV9 to TRBJ2-1, with a tentative D call TRBD2 (7 bases). Trimming left V 2 bases short and J 0 bases short, with 9 bases between. Germline V gives CDR1 SGDLS, CDR2 YYNGEE. The CDR3 is 15 amino acids. CDR3 in amino acids: CASSVGGLSYNEQFF. The CDR3 coding sequence is TGTGCCAGCAGCGTGGGGGGGCTCTCCTACAATGAGCAGTTCTTC.

The V call is TRBV12-5, the J call TRBJ1-1; D ambiguous. Between the trimmed V and J ends, which lost 3 bases and 4 bases, there was a span of 9 bases. The CDR3 runs 13 residues. CDR1 is LGHNT, CDR2 FRNRAP, per germline. The CDR3 loop reads CASGFIEGTEAFF. CDR3 sequence (DNA): TGTGCTAGTGGTTTTATAGAGGGCACTGAAGCTTTCTTT.

The chain couples TRBV7-2 to TRBJ2-2; D is unclear. The germline gives CDR1 SGHTA, CDR2 FQGNSA. The germline V and J ends were trimmed by 3 bases and 8 bases, with 13 bases remaining between them. The CDR3 runs to 14 residues. The CDR3 here is CASSFGPQEGELFF. The DNA for the CDR3 is TGTGCCAGCAGCTTCGGGCCCCAGGAAGGGGAGCTGTTTTTT.

The chain has TRBV19 and TRBJ1-1; the match to TRBD1 covers 8 bases. The CDR3 has 18 amino acids. Trimming took 3 bases from V and 2 from J; bases not matched to a gene: 14. Germline V lookup: CDR1 LNHDA, CDR2 SQIVND (reference sequence). The CDR3, as DNA: TGTGCCAGTAGTATGGACATTTGGGCAGGGGGCGGAAACACTGAAGCTTTCTTT. Protein sequence: CASSMDIWAGGGNTEAFF.

The CDR3 spells CASSSLGTVSYEQYF. DNA of the CDR3: TGTGCCAGCAGCTCTCTTGGGACTGTCTCCTACGAGCAGTACTTC. This chain links TRBV11-2 with TRBJ2-7; D possibly corresponds to TRBD2 (6 bases). Germline CDR1 SGHAT, CDR2 FQNNGV. This CDR3 has 15 residues. V gave up 4 bases and J gave up 0 bases, with 13 bases separating them.

The chain recombines TRBV4-3 with TRBJ1-2; D remains ambiguous. This CDR3 has 14 residues. Germline CDR1 and CDR2: LGHNA and YSLEER. Trimming took off 1 base at V and 6 bases at J, with 12 bases between the two ends. The CDR3 reads CASSQASRTHGYTF. The CDR3 nucleotides are TGCGCCAGCAGCCAAGCGTCCCGTACCCATGGCTACACCTTC.